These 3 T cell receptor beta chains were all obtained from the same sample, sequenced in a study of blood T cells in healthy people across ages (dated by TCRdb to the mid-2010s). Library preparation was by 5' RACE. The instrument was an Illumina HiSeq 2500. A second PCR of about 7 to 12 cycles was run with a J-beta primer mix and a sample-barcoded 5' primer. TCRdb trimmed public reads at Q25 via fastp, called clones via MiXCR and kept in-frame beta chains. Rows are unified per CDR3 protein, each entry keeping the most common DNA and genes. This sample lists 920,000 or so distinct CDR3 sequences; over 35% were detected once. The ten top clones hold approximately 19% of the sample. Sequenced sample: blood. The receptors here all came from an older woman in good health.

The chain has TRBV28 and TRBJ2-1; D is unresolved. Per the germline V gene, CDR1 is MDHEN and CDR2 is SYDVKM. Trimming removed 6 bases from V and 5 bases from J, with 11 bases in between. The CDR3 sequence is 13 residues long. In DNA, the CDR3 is TGTGCCAGCAGCACGGGTCAAAACAATGAGCAGTTCTTC. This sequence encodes CASSTGQNNEQFF.

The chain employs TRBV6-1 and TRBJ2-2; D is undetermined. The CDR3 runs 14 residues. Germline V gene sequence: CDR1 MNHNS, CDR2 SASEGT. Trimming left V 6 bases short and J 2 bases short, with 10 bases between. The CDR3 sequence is CASRLQSNTGELFF. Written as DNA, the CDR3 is TGTGCCAGCAGGCTACAGTCTAACACCGGGGAGCTGTTTTTT.

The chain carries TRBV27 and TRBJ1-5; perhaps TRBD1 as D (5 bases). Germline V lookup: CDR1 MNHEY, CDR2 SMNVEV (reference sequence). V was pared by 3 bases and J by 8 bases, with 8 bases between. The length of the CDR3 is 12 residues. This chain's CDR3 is CASSFEGKPQHF. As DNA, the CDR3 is TGTGCCAGCAGTTTCGAGGGGAAGCCCCAGCATTTT.